Following are 2 T cell receptor beta chains from one sample sequenced in a study of T cell responses to AZD1222 COVID-19 vaccine. Sequencing was performed with immunoSEQ multiplex PCR; in TCRdb, only in-frame clones are kept and a portion is missing. Of approximately 100,000 clones listed, about nine tenths are singletons. Sequencing was performed on peripheral blood, taken on day 0 of AZD1222 vaccination. The receptor source for this set is an adult in good health.

The V call is TRBV20-1, the J call TRBJ1-4, with D hard to call. CDR3 length: 10 amino acids. V was trimmed by 3 bases and J by 10 bases, leaving 6 bases between them. CDR1 is DFQATT and CDR2 is SNEGSKA in the germline V gene (reference sequence). CDR3 in DNA: TGCAGTGCTAGTGTGGGAAAACTGTTTTTT. Its translation: CSASVGKLFF.

The chain recombines TRBV5-5 with TRBJ1-1; 10 bases fit TRBD1. V dropped 3 bases and J dropped 5; count of bases not matched to a gene: 7. Germline lookup yields CDR1 SGHKS and CDR2 YYEKEE (reference sequence). This CDR3 is built from 15 residues. This CDR3 is CASSSTGTGATEAFF. The CDR3 nucleotides are TGTGCCAGCAGCTCAACCGGGACAGGGGCGACTGAAGCTTTCTTT.